This T cell receptor (beta chain) was sequenced in a study of T cells in Graves' hyperthyroidism and ophthalmopathy. Study-wide results and limits: Blood also showed most of the thyroid clonotypes that were expanded above 0.001.

TCR beta CDR3 regions were amplified from RNA. TCR CDR3 regions were first amplified by RT-PCR with HTBI primers. TCRdb analysed the multiplex PCR reads with MiXCR anew, one entry per CDR3 protein. The sample includes under 400,000 distinct CDR3 sequences, roughly 14% seen only once; the top ten take 9.5% to 12%. CDR1 is DFQATT and CDR2 is SNEGSKA in the germline V gene (reference sequence). The CDR3 is made up of 15 amino acids. This clonotype was counted a few times. Its specificity is unknown. Since a much larger clone is just one base distant, this may be a read error. Graves' hyperthyroidism qualified as stable when ophthalmopathy did not progress within 18 months. The PBMCs were taken from around 9 ml of fresh peripheral blood.

V is TRBV20-1 and J is TRBJ2-3; 9 bases are a match to TRBD2. The source material was blood. The sequence was obtained from a woman aged 60 to 75 with Graves' hyperthyroidism. The CDR3 sequence is CSAPPLAGRTDAQYF. The CDR3 DNA is TGCAGTGCCCCGCCGCTAGCGGGGCGCACAGATGCGCAGTATTTT.